This is a list of T cell receptor beta chains from one sample in a study of blood T cell repertoires in COVID-19. Method: immunoSEQ multiplex PCR; TCRdb's copy keeps in-frame clones and lacks some. The sample lists roughly 300,000 clones; 65% to 85% were seen once. Sequenced input: peripheral blood. These receptors all come from a woman in her fifties or sixties with acute or convalescent COVID-19. Both conserved end residues are part of each CDR3. A D gene is named only where the DNA matches it firmly. Some rows mark clone size as missing; the rest say once, few, many or name a class of expanded clone.

TRBJ2-3 | TRBV5-1 | NA | TRBD2 | CASSPGLAGADTQYF | TGCGCCAGCAGCCCGGGACTAGCGGGGGCAGATACGCAGTATTTT
TRBJ1-6 | TRBV7-2 | NA | TRBD1 | CASSFYRGRSPLHF | TGTGCCAGCAGCTTCTACAGGGGGAGATCACCCCTCCACTTT
TRBJ2-1 | TRBV7-2 | NA | NA | CASSVQGLNEQFF | TGTGCCAGCAGCGTACAGGGTCTGAATGAGCAGTTCTTC
TRBJ2-2 | TRBV7-9 | NA | TRBD1 | CASSVQGETGELFF | TGTGCCAGCAGCGTCCAGGGGGAAACCGGGGAGCTGTTTTTT
TRBJ1-1 | TRBV5-8 | NA | NA | CASSLIFGEGNTEAFF | TGTGCCAGCAGCTTGATTTTCGGGGAGGGGAACACTGAAGCTTTCTTT
TRBJ2-2 | TRBV29-1 | NA | TRBD2 | CSVRPAGAHNTGELFF | TGCAGCGTTCGTCCAGCGGGAGCCCACAACACCGGGGAGCTGTTTTTT
TRBJ2-1 | TRBV5-4 | NA | TRBD1 | CASSLRDSGNEQFF | TGTGCCAGCAGCCTAAGGGACAGTGGCAATGAGCAGTTCTTC
TRBJ2-7 | TRBV7-9 | NA | NA | CASSRTVYEQYF | TGTGCCAGCAGCAGGACTGTCTACGAGCAGTACTTC
TRBJ2-5 | TRBV5-1 | NA | NA | CASSLTGHLGGETQYF | TGCGCCAGCAGCTTGACGGGACATTTGGGCGGAGAGACCCAGTACTTC
TRBJ2-6 | TRBV9 | once | TRBD2 | CASSVGLAGGSPGANVLTF | TGTGCCAGCAGCGTAGGACTAGCGGGGGGTTCTCCTGGGGCCAACGTCCTGACTTTC
TRBJ1-1 | TRBV12-5 | NA | NA | CASGPGYQWAFF | TGTGCTAGTGGACCAGGGTACCAGTGGGCTTTCTTT
TRBJ2-3 | TRBV11-2 | NA | NA | CASSLAYSTDTQYF | TGTGCCAGCAGCTTAGCGTATAGCACAGATACGCAGTATTTT
TRBJ1-2 | TRBV29-1 | NA | TRBD1 | CSVLKTGSGYTF | TGCAGCGTTCTAAAGACAGGGTCTGGCTACACCTTC
TRBJ2-2 | TRBV7-2 | once | TRBD1 | CASSLQPGGTGELFF | TGTGCCAGCAGCTTACAGCCAGGGGGCACCGGGGAGCTGTTTTTT
TRBJ2-1 | TRBV5-6 | NA | TRBD1 | CASSLDRGLPFF | TGTGCCAGCAGCCTGGACAGGGGGCTTCCGTTCTTC
TRBJ2-6 | TRBV4-3 | few | NA | CASSQARGSGANVLTF | TGCGCCAGCAGCCAAGCTCGGGGCTCTGGGGCCAACGTCCTGACTTTC
TRBJ2-1 | TRBV27 | NA | TRBD1 | CASSSYQYRGYNEQFF | TGTGCCAGCAGTTCCTACCAGTACAGGGGCTACAATGAGCAGTTCTTC
TRBJ1-1 | TRBV7-2 | NA | NA | CASSLGALYTEAFF | TGTGCCAGCAGCTTAGGAGCCCTTTACACTGAAGCTTTCTTT
TRBJ1-1 | TRBV4-1 | NA | NA | CASSQVQGPGTEAFF | TGCGCCAGCAGCCAAGTTCAGGGGCCCGGCACTGAAGCTTTCTTT
TRBJ2-5 | TRBV3-1/TRBV3-2 | NA | NA | CASSEAGRETQYF | TGTGCCAGCAGCGAGGCGGGACGCGAGACCCAGTACTTC
TRBJ1-1 | TRBV28 | once | NA | CASISPDMEGTEAFF | TGTGCCAGCATCTCCCCGGACATGGAAGGCACTGAAGCTTTCTTT
TRBJ1-2 | TRBV7-9 | NA | NA | CASSPIDRKSNYGYTF | TGTGCCAGCAGCCCGATTGACAGGAAATCTAACTATGGCTACACCTTC
TRBJ2-3 | TRBV13 | NA | NA | CASSPDRRTDTQYF | TGTGCCAGCAGCCCCGACAGGCGGACAGATACGCAGTATTTT
TRBJ2-1 | TRBV30 | NA | NA | CAWRTDSYNEQFF | TGTGCCTGGAGGACCGACAGCTACAATGAGCAGTTCTTC
TRBJ2-2 | TRBV12-5 | NA | TRBD2 | CASGSYPLRGGGTGELFF | TGTGCTAGTGGTTCTTACCCCCTGCGGGGGGGTGGGACCGGGGAGCTGTTTTTT
TRBJ1-2 | TRBV3-1/TRBV3-2 | NA | TRBD1 | CASSQGTGGGIGYTF | TGTGCCAGCAGCCAAGGGACAGGGGGCGGAATTGGCTACACCTTC
TRBJ2-2 | TRBV5-6 | NA | NA | CASSLAPLAGELFF | TGTGCCAGCAGCTTGGCCCCCCTCGCCGGGGAGCTGTTTTTT
TRBJ2-7 | TRBV11-1 | NA | NA | CASSLRTVLSYEQYF | TGTGCCAGCAGCTTACGGACAGTTCTCTCCTACGAGCAGTACTTC
TRBJ2-3 | TRBV11-2 | NA | NA | CASSVYTDTQYF | TGTGCCAGCAGCGTATACACAGATACGCAGTATTTT
TRBJ1-6 | TRBV30 | few | NA | CAWTQGNSPLHF | TGTGCCTGGACCCAGGGTAATTCACCCCTCCACTTT
TRBJ2-5 | TRBV5-1 | NA | TRBD1 | CASSSQGGSMETQYF | TGCGCCAGCAGCTCACAGGGGGGTTCAATGGAGACCCAGTACTTC
TRBJ1-1 | TRBV27 | NA | TRBD1 | CASRDRGLNTEAFF | TGTGCCAGCCGGGACAGGGGACTGAACACTGAAGCTTTCTTT
TRBJ2-6 | TRBV6-1 | NA | NA | CASSASLVVSGANVLTF | TGTGCCAGCAGTGCCTCACTCGTTGTCTCTGGGGCCAACGTCCTGACTTTC
TRBJ2-7 | TRBV29-1 | NA | TRBD1 | CSVDTGQGWNEQYF | TGCAGCGTTGATACAGGACAGGGGTGGAACGAGCAGTACTTC
TRBJ1-1 | TRBV7-2 | many | NA | CASSSAAGTEAFF | TGTGCCAGCAGCTCCGCGGCCGGTACTGAAGCTTTCTTT
TRBJ2-2 | TRBV19 | NA | NA | CAVRQAGELFF | TGTGCCGTCCGGCAGGCCGGGGAGCTGTTTTTT
TRBJ1-5 | TRBV2 | NA | TRBD1 | CASRETGDQPQHF | TGTGCCAGCAGGGAGACAGGGGACCAGCCCCAGCATTTT
TRBJ2-5 | TRBV5-1 | NA | TRBD2 | CASSLGTSGGETQYF | TGCGCCAGCAGCCTAGGGACTAGCGGGGGGGAGACCCAGTACTTC
TRBJ1-3 | TRBV7-2 | once | NA | CASSFSVSGNTIYF | TGTGCCAGCAGCTTCTCCGTTTCTGGAAACACCATATATTTT
TRBJ2-7 | TRBV5-4 | NA | NA | CASSRGGDDEQYF | TGTGCCAGCAGCCGGGGTGGTGATGACGAGCAGTACTTC
TRBJ1-2 | TRBV29-1 | NA | TRBD1 | CSVDGQGRVWGYTF | TGCAGCGTTGATGGACAGGGGAGGGTGTGGGGCTACACCTTC
TRBJ1-1 | TRBV18 | NA | NA | CASSPAQVNTEAFF | TGTGCCAGCTCACCGGCACAGGTGAACACTGAAGCTTTCTTT
TRBJ2-7 | TRBV4-3 | NA | TRBD2 | CASSPAPAGGAYEQYF | TGCGCCAGCAGCCCAGCTCCAGCGGGAGGTGCCTACGAGCAGTACTTC
TRBJ2-7 | TRBV28 | NA | TRBD1 | CASTITSGTGPHEQYF | TGTGCCAGCACTATAACTTCCGGGACAGGGCCCCACGAGCAGTACTTC
TRBJ2-3 | TRBV11-3 | NA | TRBD2 | CASSHGTSGTADTQYF | TGTGCCAGCAGCCATGGGACTAGCGGGACTGCAGATACGCAGTATTTT
TRBJ2-3 | TRBV15 | NA | TRBD2 | CATRATSPVYTDTQYF | TGTGCCACCAGGGCGACTAGCCCGGTTTACACAGATACGCAGTATTTT
TRBJ1-6 | TRBV6-5 | NA | NA | CASRPTGLLNSPLHF | TGTGCCAGCAGGCCTACAGGGCTACTAAATTCACCCCTCCACTTT
TRBJ2-1 | TRBV25-1 | once | TRBD2 | CASSSTSGPSYNEQFF | TGTGCCAGCAGTTCCACTAGCGGACCTTCCTACAATGAGCAGTTCTTC
TRBJ1-1 | TRBV30 | NA | TRBD1 | CAWSRDRHTEAFF | TGTGCCTGGAGTAGGGACAGACACACTGAAGCTTTCTTT
TRBJ1-2 | TRBV23-1 | NA | TRBD1 | CASSQSGTGEKDGYTF | TGCGCCAGCAGTCAATCGGGAACAGGGGAGAAGGATGGCTACACCTTC
TRBJ2-3 | TRBV19 | NA | NA | CASSTSTDTQYF | TGTGCCAGTAGCACTAGCACAGATACGCAGTATTTT